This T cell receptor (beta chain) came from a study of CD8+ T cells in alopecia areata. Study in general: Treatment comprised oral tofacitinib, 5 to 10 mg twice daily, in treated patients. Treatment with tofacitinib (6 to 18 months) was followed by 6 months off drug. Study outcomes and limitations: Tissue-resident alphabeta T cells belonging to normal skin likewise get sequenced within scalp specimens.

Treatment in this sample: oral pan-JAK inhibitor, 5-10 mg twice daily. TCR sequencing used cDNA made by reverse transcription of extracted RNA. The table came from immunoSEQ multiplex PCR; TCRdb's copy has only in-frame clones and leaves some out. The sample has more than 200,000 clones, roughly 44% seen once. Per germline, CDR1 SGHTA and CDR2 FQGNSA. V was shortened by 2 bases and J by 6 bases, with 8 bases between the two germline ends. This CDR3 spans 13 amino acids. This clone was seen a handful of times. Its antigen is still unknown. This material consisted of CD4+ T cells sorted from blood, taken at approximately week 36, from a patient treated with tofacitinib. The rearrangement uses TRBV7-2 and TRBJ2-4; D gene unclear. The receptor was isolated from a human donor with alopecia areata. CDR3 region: CASSLIGRNIQYF. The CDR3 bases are TGTGCCAGCAGCTTAATCGGCAGAAACATTCAGTACTTC.